A selection of T cell receptor beta chains follows, all from one sample in a study of CD8 T cells in Susac syndrome. TCRdb reprocessed the immunoSEQ multiplex PCR reads via MiXCR and lists one record per CDR3 protein. The sample consists of some 150,000 distinct CDR3 sequences, roughly 95% of them appearing once. Material: CD4+ T cells from PBMCs. The receptor set was obtained from a human donor in good health. The CDR3 runs from the conserved cysteine through the conserved F or W. D genes are given only for firm matches. The size field is filled for only some rows; it gives once, few, many or a size class.

v_gene	abundance	j_gene	d_gene	CDR3aa	CDR3nt
TRBV20-1	-	TRBJ2-1	TRBD2	CSARDPRLADNEQFF	TGCAGTGCTAGAGATCCACGGCTAGCGGACAATGAGCAGTTCTTC
TRBV11-1	-	TRBJ2-7	-	CASSRGTVGEQYF	TGTGCCAGCAGCCGCGGGACCGTCGGAGAGCAGTACTTC
TRBV9	-	TRBJ2-7	TRBD1	CASSVGGQGTYEQYF	TGTGCCAGCAGCGTAGGGGGACAGGGAACCTACGAGCAGTACTTC
TRBV11-2	-	TRBJ2-7	-	CASRYSGTYEQYF	TGTGCCAGCAGATATAGCGGAACCTACGAGCAGTACTTC
TRBV20-1	-	TRBJ2-2	-	CSVFKGGRSSGELFF	TGCAGTGTCTTCAAAGGGGGGAGAAGTAGCGGGGAGCTGTTTTTT
TRBV4-1	-	TRBJ2-5	-	CASSQGGIRVETQYF	TGCGCCAGCAGCCAAGGGGGGATCAGGGTGGAGACCCAGTACTTC
TRBV7-9	-	TRBJ2-5	-	CASSLVLETQYF	TGTGCCAGCAGCTTAGTTCTGGAGACCCAGTACTTC
TRBV30	-	TRBJ1-2	-	CAWRELAVGGYTF	TGTGCCTGGAGAGAACTAGCGGTGGGAGGCTACACCTTC
TRBV6-1	-	TRBJ2-1	-	CATQSAASYNEQFF	TGTGCCACACAAAGTGCGGCGTCTTACAATGAGCAGTTCTTC
TRBV6-2/TRBV6-3	-	TRBJ2-7	TRBD2	CASSPGLAGGPIVDEQYF	TGTGCCAGCAGCCCCGGACTAGCGGGAGGGCCAATTGTGGACGAGCAGTACTTC
TRBV6-1	once	TRBJ2-7	TRBD1	CASSTDRIEYEQYF	TGTGCCAGCAGTACGGACAGGATCGAATACGAGCAGTACTTC
TRBV4-2	few	TRBJ1-2	-	CASSQDSYGYTF	TGTGCCAGCAGCCAAGACTCCTATGGCTACACCTTC
TRBV5-1	-	TRBJ1-1	-	CASRWGGLGAEAFF	TGCGCCAGTCGCTGGGGAGGGCTAGGCGCTGAAGCTTTCTTT
TRBV5-6	-	TRBJ2-1	TRBD1	CASSLRTGKYHEQFF	TGTGCCAGCAGCTTGAGGACAGGAAAGTACCATGAGCAGTTCTTC
TRBV3-1	once	TRBJ1-2	-	CASSQGSGEYGYTF	TGTGCCAGCAGCCAAGGGTCAGGGGAGTACGGCTACACCTTC
TRBV5-1	once	TRBJ2-7	TRBD2	CASSFSRGGYEQYF	TGCGCCAGCAGCTTCTCACGGGGAGGGTACGAGCAGTACTTC
TRBV14	-	TRBJ1-4	-	CASSQGTVLDEKLFF	TGTGCCAGCAGCCAAGGGACAGTACTCGATGAAAAACTGTTTTTT
TRBV6-6	few	TRBJ2-1	-	CASSYNEQFF	TGTGCCAGCAGTTACAATGAGCAGTTCTTC
TRBV2	-	TRBJ1-1	-	CARGILRTEAFF	TGTGCCAGAGGTATACTTCGCACTGAAGCTTTCTTT
TRBV29-1	few	TRBJ2-7	TRBD1	CSVGVGTASYEQYF	TGCAGCGTTGGGGTCGGGACAGCCTCCTACGAGCAGTACTTC
TRBV19	-	TRBJ2-3	TRBD2	CASKTSGSDPGTQYF	TGTGCCAGTAAGACCAGCGGGAGCGATCCAGGGACGCAGTATTTT
TRBV15	-	TRBJ1-2	-	CATSSYPRGRESEYGYTF	TGTGCCACCAGCTCATACCCCCGGGGGCGGGAGAGTGAGTATGGCTACACCTTC
TRBV6-1	once	TRBJ2-7	TRBD1	CASSPQPGTGGSHEQYF	TGTGCCAGCAGTCCTCAACCCGGGACAGGGGGGTCTCACGAGCAGTACTTC
TRBV12-3/TRBV12-4	-	TRBJ2-7	-	CASSLASYEQYF	TGTGCCAGCAGTTTGGCATCCTACGAGCAGTACTTC
TRBV29-1	-	TRBJ1-2	TRBD1	CSGTGAGYGYTF	TGCAGCGGGACAGGGGCTGGCTATGGCTACACCTTC
TRBV28	-	TRBJ1-2	-	CASSPPTRGYTF	TGTGCCAGCAGTCCCCCGACAAGGGGCTACACCTTC
TRBV19	-	TRBJ1-2	-	CASQGSRYGYTF	TGTGCCTCCCAAGGGTCAAGGTATGGCTACACCTTC
TRBV7-3	-	TRBJ2-1	-	CASSLGDSTYNEQFF	TGTGCCAGCAGCTTAGGGGACTCGACCTACAATGAGCAGTTCTTC
TRBV18	-	TRBJ2-2	TRBD1	CASSPRQGTAAPRPTNTGELFF	TGTGCCAGCTCACCCCGACAGGGGACAGCTGCCCCCCGACCAACGAACACCGGGGAGCTGTTTTTT
TRBV12-3/TRBV12-4	-	TRBJ2-1	-	CASKSRAYNEQFF	TGTGCCAGCAAGTCGAGGGCCTACAATGAGCAGTTCTTC
TRBV5-4	-	TRBJ2-7	-	CASSNGGGSNVEQYF	TGTGCCAGCAGCAATGGGGGCGGGAGTAATGTCGAGCAGTACTTC
TRBV7-2	-	TRBJ2-7	-	CASSPSRLGEQYF	TGTGCCAGCAGCCCCAGTCGTCTGGGGGAGCAGTACTTC
TRBV5-1	-	TRBJ2-1	-	CASSLARYNEQFF	TGCGCCAGCAGCTTGGCCAGATACAATGAGCAGTTCTTC
TRBV19	once	TRBJ1-5	TRBD1	CASSMGTGLYSNQPQHF	TGTGCCAGTAGTATGGGGACAGGGCTTTATAGCAATCAGCCCCAGCATTTT
TRBV20-1	-	TRBJ2-7	-	CSASVGALTYEQYF	TGCAGTGCTAGCGTAGGGGCACTCACCTACGAGCAGTACTTC
TRBV9	-	TRBJ2-1	-	CASSVGWGAASNEQFF	TGTGCCAGCAGCGTAGGGTGGGGGGCGGCGAGTAATGAGCAGTTCTTC
TRBV5-1	-	TRBJ2-1	TRBD1	CASSLFGTGAAYNEQFF	TGCGCCAGCAGCTTGTTCGGGACAGGGGCGGCATACAATGAGCAGTTCTTC
TRBV5-4	once	TRBJ2-7	TRBD2	CASSFGTSVQYEQYF	TGTGCCAGCAGCTTCGGGACTAGCGTGCAGTACGAGCAGTACTTC
TRBV5-4	-	TRBJ2-1	TRBD2	CASTIGRASGNEQFF	TGTGCCAGCACCATCGGGAGGGCGAGCGGGAATGAGCAGTTCTTC
TRBV7-9	-	TRBJ1-1	TRBD1	CASSLHGQGVNTEAFF	TGTGCCAGCAGCTTACACGGACAGGGTGTGAACACTGAAGCTTTCTTT
TRBV2	-	TRBJ2-7	-	CASTTDSYEQYF	TGTGCCAGCACGACAGATTCCTACGAGCAGTACTTC
TRBV7-2	-	TRBJ2-2	-	CATQGHPTGELFF	TGTGCCACCCAGGGACACCCAACCGGGGAGCTGTTTTTT
TRBV7-3	once	TRBJ2-3	TRBD2	CASSLLAGGPADTQYF	TGTGCCAGCAGCTTATTGGCGGGAGGGCCAGCCGATACGCAGTATTTT
TRBV20-1	-	TRBJ2-1	TRBD2	CSARPHHWTSGRNSYNEQFF	TGCAGTGCTAGACCTCACCACTGGACTAGCGGGAGGAACTCCTACAATGAGCAGTTCTTC
TRBV5-1	-	TRBJ1-1	TRBD1	CASSAGTGAEAFF	TGCGCCAGCAGCGCCGGGACAGGCGCTGAAGCTTTCTTT
TRBV11-2	-	TRBJ2-2	-	CASTIGRELFF	TGTGCCAGCACCATTGGGAGGGAGCTGTTTTTT
TRBV5-6	-	TRBJ2-3	TRBD1	CASSPQGQGARDTQYF	TGTGCCAGCAGCCCACAGGGACAGGGGGCAAGGGATACGCAGTATTTT
TRBV5-4	-	TRBJ1-2	TRBD1	CASSPPGQGYGYTF	TGTGCCAGCAGCCCTCCGGGACAGGGATATGGCTACACCTTC
TRBV12-3/TRBV12-4	-	TRBJ1-2	-	CASSLLQGNGYTF	TGTGCCAGCAGTTTACTACAGGGTAACGGCTACACCTTC
TRBV24-1	-	TRBJ2-1	TRBD2	CATSETTSGRTYNEQFF	TGTGCCACCAGTGAAACAACTAGCGGGAGGACCTACAATGAGCAGTTCTTC
TRBV3-1	-	TRBJ2-3	-	CASSTRLVSPTDTQYF	TGTGCCAGCAGCACTCGACTCGTATCTCCCACAGATACGCAGTATTTT
TRBV25-1	-	TRBJ2-7	TRBD1	CASSDTGTGGREQYF	TGTGCCAGCAGTGACACGGGGACAGGGGGCCGGGAGCAGTACTTC
TRBV19	-	TRBJ1-1	-	CASSPDGRNTEAFF	TGTGCCAGTAGCCCGGACGGGCGAAACACTGAAGCTTTCTTT
TRBV23-1	-	TRBJ2-1	TRBD2	CASSQSDGTRSYNEQFF	TGCGCCAGCAGTCAATCAGACGGGACTAGGTCCTACAATGAGCAGTTCTTC